The clone carrying this T cell receptor beta chain was observed once. What it binds is unknown. Researchers ran the PCR with 60 Vbeta and 13 Jbeta primers. Some clones are missing from TCRdb's copy, which holds only in-frame ones; the method was immunoSEQ multiplex PCR. The table lists 150,000 to 250,000 clones, approximately 78% of them singletons, with 5.5% to 7% in the top ten. This entry belongs to a study of cytomegalovirus exposure and HLA in healthy donors. The J segment lost 2 bases and the V segment lost 0 bases, leaving 6 bases of the junction unmatched. CDR3 length equals 17 residues. Germline V lookup: CDR1 LNHNV, CDR2 YYDKDF (reference sequence). Findings of the study overall: Reports credit the classifier with highly specific, highly sensitive diagnosis of cytomegalovirus status.

V and J are TRBV15 and TRBJ2-3; 9 bases are shared with TRBD1. The sample comprised PBMCs. The source of this sequence is a woman between 50 and 59 years old in good health and CMV-seropositive. The CDR3 DNA is TGTGCCACCAGCAGAGATAAGAGACAGGGGGTCACAGATACGCAGTATTTT. It is translated as CATSRDKRQGVTDTQYF.